The T cell receptor beta chain described here comes from a study of shared clonotypes between healthy human individuals. Study findings and constraints: Relative to their counterparts shared across all four donors, non-shared clonotypes exhibited diminished generation probabilities. Investigators expected sequencing depth to affect clonotype sharing among donors.

Repertoires were generated with immunoSEQ multiplex PCR, while TCRdb's copy carries only in-frame clones and drops some. Of around 2.5 million clones listed, 80% to 95% were seen once; the top ten hold approximately 0.36%. Donors had no recently reported acute infections or vaccinations and were HIV-negative. Germline assignment: CDR1 LGHNA and CDR2 YNFKEQ. The CDR3 runs 15 residues. The V and J ends lost 4 bases and 5 bases, in that order; junction bases with no gene match: 9. Of note for this clone: Its antigen remains unidentified.

V usage is TRBV4-2 and J usage is TRBJ2-5, with 8 positions matching TRBD2. The sequence derives from a man younger than 35 in good health. Some clones in this sample may be carry-over from other donors' samples. Sequencing was done on a sample of naive CD4+ T cells from PBMCs. Sample subset: CD45RA+ positively selected. The DNA of the CDR3 is TGTGCCAGCAGCCCTGCGGGAGGAGGCGGGGAGACCCAGTACTTC. Residues: CASSPAGGGGETQYF.